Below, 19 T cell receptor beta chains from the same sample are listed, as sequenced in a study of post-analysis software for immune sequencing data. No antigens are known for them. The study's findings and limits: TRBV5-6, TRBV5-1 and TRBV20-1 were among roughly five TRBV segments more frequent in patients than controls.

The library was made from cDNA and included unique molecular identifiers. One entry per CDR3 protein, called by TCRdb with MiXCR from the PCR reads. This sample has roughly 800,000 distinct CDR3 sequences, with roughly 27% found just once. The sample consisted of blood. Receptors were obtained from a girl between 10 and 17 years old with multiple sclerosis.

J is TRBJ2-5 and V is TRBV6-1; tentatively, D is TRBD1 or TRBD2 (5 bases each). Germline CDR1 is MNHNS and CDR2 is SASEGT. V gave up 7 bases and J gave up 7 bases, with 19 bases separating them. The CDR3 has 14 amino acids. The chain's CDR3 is CASNPGRDLGTQYF. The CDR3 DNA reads TGTGCCAGCAACCCGGGACGGGACCTGGGGACCCAGTACTTC.

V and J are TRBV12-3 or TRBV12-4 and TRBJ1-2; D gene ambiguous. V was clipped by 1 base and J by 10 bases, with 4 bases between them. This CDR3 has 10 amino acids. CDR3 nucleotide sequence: TGTGCCAGCAGTTTAGGACCCTACACCTTC. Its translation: CASSLGPYTF.

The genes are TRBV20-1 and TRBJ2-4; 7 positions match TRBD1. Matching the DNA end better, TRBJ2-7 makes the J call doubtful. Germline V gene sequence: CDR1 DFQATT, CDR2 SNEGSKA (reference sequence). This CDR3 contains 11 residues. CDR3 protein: CRGQGVYEQYF. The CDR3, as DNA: TGCAGGGGGCAGGGGGTGTACGAGCAGTACTTC.

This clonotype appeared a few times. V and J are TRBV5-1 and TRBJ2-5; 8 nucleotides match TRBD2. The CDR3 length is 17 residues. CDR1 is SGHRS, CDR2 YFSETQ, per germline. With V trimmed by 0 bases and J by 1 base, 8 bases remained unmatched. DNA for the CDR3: TGCGCCAGCAGCTTGGCCCCCCCCCGGGGGGGCCAAGAGACCCAGTACTTC. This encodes CASSLAPPRGGQETQYF.

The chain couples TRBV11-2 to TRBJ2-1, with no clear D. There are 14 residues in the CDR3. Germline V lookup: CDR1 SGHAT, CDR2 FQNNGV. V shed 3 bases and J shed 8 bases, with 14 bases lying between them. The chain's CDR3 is CASSLSDSWDEQFF. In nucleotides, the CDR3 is TGTGCCAGCAGCTTGAGCGACTCCTGGGATGAGCAGTTCTTC.

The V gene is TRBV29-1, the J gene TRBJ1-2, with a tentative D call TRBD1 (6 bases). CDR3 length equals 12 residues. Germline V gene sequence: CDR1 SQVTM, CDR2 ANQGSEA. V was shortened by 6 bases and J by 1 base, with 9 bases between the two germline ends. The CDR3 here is CSVRGNNYGYTF. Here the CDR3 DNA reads TGCAGCGTAAGGGGGAATAACTATGGCTACACCTTC.

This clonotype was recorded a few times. The CDR3 DNA reads TGTGCCAGCTCACCGCAGGGGACAATCAATGAGCAGTTCTTC. Protein: CASSPQGTINEQFF. The chain carries TRBV18 and TRBJ2-1; D is perhaps TRBD1 (6 bases). Germline CDR1 is KGHSH and CDR2 is LQKENI. The CDR3 has 14 amino acids. Trimming took 3 bases from V and 6 from J, leaving 12 bases between them.

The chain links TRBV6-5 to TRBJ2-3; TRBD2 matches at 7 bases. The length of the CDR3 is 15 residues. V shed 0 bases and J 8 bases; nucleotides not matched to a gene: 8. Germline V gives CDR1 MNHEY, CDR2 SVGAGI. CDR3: CASSYSVRERGTQYF. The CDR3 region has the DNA TGTGCCAGCAGTTACTCGGTGCGGGAGAGGGGTACGCAGTATTTT.

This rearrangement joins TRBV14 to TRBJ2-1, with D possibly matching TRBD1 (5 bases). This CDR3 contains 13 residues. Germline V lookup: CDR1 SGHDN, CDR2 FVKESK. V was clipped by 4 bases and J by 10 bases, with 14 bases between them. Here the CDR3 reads CASSPPAGREQFF. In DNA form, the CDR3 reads TGTGCCAGCAGCCCACCCGCAGGGCGAGAGCAGTTCTTC.

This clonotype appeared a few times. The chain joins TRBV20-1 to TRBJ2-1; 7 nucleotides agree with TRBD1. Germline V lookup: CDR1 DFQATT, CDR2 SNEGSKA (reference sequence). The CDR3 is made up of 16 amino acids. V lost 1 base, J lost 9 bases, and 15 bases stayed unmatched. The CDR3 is CSARVDRVTSLGEQFF. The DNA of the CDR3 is TGCAGTGCTAGAGTAGACAGGGTAACGTCTTTGGGTGAGCAGTTCTTC.

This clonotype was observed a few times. As DNA, the CDR3 is TGTGCCAGCAGCCCGAGTAGGAATGAGCAGTTCTTC. This codes for CASSPSRNEQFF. V is TRBV7-2 and J is TRBJ2-1; D gene ambiguous. The CDR3 is 12 residues long. The germline V gene has CDR1 SGHTA and CDR2 FQGNSA. Trimming removed 5 bases at V and 7 bases at J, with 9 bases between.

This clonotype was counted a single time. The CDR3 loop is CASSDLGGGGQPQHF. The CDR3 DNA reads as TGTGCCAGCAGTGACTTAGGGGGCGGGGGTCAGCCCCAGCATTTT. This chain links TRBV2 with TRBJ1-5, with 7 bases that match TRBD1. Germline V CDR1 and CDR2: SNHLY, FYNNEI. V gave up 3 bases and J gave up 6 bases; unmatched junction bases: 8. CDR3 length: 15 amino acids.

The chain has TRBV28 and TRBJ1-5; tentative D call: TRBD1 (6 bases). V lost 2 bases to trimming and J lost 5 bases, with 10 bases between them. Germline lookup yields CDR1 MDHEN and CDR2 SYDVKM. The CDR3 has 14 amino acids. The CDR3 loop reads CASSLETGHQPQHF. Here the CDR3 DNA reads TGTGCCAGCAGTTTAGAGACAGGTCATCAGCCCCAGCATTTT.

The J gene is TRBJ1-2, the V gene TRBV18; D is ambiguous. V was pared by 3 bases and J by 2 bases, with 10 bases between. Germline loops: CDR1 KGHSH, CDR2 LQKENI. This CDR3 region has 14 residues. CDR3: CASSPDDGNYGYTF. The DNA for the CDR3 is TGTGCCAGCTCACCTGACGACGGAAACTATGGCTACACCTTC.

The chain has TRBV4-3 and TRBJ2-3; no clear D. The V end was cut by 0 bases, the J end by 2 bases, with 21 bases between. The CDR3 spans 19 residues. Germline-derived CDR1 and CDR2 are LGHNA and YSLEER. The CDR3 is CASSQDLRVWPPYTDTQYF. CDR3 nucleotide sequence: TGCGCCAGCAGCCAAGATTTAAGGGTCTGGCCTCCATACACAGATACGCAGTATTTT.

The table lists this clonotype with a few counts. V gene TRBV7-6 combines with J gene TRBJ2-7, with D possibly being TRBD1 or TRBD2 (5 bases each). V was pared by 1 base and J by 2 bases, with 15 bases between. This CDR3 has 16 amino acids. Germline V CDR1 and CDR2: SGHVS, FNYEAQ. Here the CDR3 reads CASSLGGWSRTYEQYF. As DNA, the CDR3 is TGTGCCAGCAGCTTAGGGGGGTGGTCGCGGACCTACGAGCAGTACTTC. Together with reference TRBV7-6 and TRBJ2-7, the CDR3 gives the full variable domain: GAGVSQSPRYKVTKRGQDVALRCDPISGHVSLYWYRQALGQGPEFLTYFNYEAQQDKSGLPNDRFSAERPEGSISTLTIQRTEQRDSAMYRCASSLGGWSRTYEQYFGPGTRLTVT.

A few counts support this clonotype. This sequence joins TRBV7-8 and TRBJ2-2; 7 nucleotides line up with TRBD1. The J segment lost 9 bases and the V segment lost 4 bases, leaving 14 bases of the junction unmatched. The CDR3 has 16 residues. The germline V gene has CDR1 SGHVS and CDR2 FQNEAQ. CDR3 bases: TGTGCCAGCAGCTCTGGACAGGCCCCTGAAGTGAGGGAGCTGTTTTTT. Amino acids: CASSSGQAPEVRELFF.

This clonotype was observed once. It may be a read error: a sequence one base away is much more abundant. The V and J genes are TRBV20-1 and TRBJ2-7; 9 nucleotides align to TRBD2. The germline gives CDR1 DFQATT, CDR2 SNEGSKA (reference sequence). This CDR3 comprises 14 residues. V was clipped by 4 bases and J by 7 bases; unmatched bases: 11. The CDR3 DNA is TGCAGTGCTAAAGCAGCGGGAGGTTTCAATGAGCAGTACTTC. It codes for CSAKAAGGFNEQYF.

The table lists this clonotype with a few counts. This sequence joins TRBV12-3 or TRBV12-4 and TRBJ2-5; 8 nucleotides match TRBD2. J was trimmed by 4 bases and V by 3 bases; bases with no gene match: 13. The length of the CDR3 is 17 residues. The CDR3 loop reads CASSLSQREFGRETQYF. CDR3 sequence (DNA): TGTGCCAGCAGTTTGTCCCAGCGGGAGTTTGGGAGAGAGACCCAGTACTTC.